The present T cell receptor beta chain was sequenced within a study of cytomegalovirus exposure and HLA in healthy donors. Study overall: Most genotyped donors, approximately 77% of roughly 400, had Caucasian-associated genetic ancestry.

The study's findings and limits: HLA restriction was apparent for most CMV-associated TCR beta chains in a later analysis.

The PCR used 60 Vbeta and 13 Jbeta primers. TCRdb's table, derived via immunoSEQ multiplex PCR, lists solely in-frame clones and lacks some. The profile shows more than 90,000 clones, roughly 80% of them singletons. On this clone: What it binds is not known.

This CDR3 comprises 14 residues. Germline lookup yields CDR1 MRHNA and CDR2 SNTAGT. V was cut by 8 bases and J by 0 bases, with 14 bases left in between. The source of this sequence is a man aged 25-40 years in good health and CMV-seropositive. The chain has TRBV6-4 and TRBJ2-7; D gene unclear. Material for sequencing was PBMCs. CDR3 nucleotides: TGTGCCAGCGGCCCGGTGAGGAGCTCCTACGAGCAGTACTTC. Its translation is CASGPVRSSYEQYF.